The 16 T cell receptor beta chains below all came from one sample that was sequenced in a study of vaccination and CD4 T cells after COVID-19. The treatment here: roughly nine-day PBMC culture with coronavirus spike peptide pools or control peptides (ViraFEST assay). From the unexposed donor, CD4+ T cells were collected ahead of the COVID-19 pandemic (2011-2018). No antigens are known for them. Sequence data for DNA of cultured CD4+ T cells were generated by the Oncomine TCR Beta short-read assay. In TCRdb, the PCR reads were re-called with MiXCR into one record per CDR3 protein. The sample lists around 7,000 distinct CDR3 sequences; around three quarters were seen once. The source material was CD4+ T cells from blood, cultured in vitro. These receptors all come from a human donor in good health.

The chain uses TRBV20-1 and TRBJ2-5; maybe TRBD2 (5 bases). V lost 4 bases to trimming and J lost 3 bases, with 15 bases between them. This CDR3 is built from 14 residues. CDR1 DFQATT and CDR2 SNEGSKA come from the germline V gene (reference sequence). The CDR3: CSAIFGLAKETQYF. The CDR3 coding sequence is TGCAGTGCTATTTTTGGACTTGCTAAAGAGACCCAGTACTTC.

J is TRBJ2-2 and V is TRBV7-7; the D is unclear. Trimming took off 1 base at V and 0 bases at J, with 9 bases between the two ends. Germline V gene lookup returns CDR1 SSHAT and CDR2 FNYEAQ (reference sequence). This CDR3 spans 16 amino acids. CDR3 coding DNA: TGTGCCAGCAGCTTAGTACCAGGCCCGAACACCGGGGAGCTGTTTTTT. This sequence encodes CASSLVPGPNTGELFF.

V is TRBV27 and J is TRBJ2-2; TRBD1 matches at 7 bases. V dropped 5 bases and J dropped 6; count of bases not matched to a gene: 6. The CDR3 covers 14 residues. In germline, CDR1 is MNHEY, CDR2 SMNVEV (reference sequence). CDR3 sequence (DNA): TGTGCCAGCAGTACCGGGACAGCGCCCGGGGAGCTGTTTTTT. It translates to CASSTGTAPGELFF.

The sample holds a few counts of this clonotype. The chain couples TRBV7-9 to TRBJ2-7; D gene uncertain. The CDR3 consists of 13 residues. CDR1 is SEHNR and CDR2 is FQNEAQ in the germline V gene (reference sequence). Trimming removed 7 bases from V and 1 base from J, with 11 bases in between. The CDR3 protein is CASKGSLSYEQYF. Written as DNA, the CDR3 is TGTGCCAGCAAAGGCAGTCTTTCCTACGAGCAGTACTTC.

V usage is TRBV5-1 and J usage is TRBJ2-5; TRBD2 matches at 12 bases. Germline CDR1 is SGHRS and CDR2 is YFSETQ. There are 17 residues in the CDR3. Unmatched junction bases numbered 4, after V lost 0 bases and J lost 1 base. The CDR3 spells CASSLGLAGGSQETQYF. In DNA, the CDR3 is TGCGCCAGCAGCTTGGGGCTAGCGGGAGGGAGCCAAGAGACCCAGTACTTC. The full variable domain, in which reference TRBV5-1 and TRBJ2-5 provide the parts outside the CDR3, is KAGVTQTPRYLIKTRGQQVTLSCSPISGHRSVSWYQQTPGQGLQFLFEYFSETQRNKGNFPGRFSGRQFSNSRSEMNVSTLELGDSALYLCASSLGLAGGSQETQYFGPGTRLLVL.

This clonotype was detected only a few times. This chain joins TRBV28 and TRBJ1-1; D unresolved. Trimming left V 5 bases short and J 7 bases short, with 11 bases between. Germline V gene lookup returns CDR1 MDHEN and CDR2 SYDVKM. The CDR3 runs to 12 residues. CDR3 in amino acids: CASSVGPFEAFF. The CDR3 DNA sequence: TGTGCCAGCAGTGTTGGACCGTTTGAAGCTTTCTTT.

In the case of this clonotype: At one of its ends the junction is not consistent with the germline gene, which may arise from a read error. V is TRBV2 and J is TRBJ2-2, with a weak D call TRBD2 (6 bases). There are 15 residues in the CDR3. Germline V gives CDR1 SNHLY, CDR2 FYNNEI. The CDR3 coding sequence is TGTACCAGCAGTGAAGCTACTGGGGGGACCGGGGAGCTGTTTTTT. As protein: CTSSEATGGTGELFF.

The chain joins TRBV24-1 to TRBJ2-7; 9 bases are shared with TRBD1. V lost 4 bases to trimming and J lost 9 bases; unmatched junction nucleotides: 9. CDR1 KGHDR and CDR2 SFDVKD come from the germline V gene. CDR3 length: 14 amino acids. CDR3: CATSEPGQGMGQYF. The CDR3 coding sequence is TGTGCCACCAGTGAACCCGGACAGGGGATGGGGCAGTACTTC.

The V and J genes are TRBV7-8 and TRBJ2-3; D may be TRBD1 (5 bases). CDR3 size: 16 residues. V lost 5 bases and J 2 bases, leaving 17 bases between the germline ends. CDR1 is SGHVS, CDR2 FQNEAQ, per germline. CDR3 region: CASSSHRAGNTDTQYF. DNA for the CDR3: TGTGCCAGCAGCAGCCATAGGGCAGGGAACACAGATACGCAGTATTTT.

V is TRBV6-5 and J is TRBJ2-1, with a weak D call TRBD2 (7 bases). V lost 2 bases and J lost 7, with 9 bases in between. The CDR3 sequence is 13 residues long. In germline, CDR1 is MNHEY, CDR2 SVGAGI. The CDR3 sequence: CASSYGGANEQFF. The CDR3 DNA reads TGTGCCAGCAGTTACGGGGGGGCGAATGAGCAGTTCTTC.

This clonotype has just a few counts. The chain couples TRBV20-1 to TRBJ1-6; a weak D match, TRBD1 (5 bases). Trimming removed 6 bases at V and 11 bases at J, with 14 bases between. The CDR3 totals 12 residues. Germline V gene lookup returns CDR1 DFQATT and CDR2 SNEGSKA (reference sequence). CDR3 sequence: CSAGDQTTPLHF. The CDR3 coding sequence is TGCAGTGCCGGGGACCAAACTACACCCCTCCACTTT.

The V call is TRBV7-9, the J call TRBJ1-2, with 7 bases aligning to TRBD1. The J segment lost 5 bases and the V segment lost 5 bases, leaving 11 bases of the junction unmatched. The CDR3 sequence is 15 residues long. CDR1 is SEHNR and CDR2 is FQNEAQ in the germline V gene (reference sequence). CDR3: CASSPSFTRGYGYTF. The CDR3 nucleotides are TGTGCCAGCAGCCCCTCATTCACCAGGGGGTATGGCTACACCTTC.

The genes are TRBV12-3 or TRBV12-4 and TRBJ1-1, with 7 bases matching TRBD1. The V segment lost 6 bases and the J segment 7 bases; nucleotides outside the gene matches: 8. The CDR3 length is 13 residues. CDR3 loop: CASRDRNAFEAFF. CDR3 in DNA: TGTGCCAGCAGGGACAGGAACGCCTTTGAAGCTTTCTTT.

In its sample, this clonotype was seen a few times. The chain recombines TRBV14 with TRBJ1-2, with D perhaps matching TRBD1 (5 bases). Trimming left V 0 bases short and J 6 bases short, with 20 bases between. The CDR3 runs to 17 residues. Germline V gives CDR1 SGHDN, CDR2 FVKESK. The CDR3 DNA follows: TGTGCCAGCAGCCAAGATCTGGCAGGGCTTGATGGTAATGGCTACACCTTC. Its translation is CASSQDLAGLDGNGYTF.

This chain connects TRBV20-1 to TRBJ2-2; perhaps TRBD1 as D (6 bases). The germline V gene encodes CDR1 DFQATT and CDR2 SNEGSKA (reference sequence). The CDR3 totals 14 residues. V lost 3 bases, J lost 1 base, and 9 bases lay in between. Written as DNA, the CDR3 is TGCAGTGCTAGTAGAGGGGGGAACACCGGGGAGCTGTTTTTT. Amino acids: CSASRGGNTGELFF.

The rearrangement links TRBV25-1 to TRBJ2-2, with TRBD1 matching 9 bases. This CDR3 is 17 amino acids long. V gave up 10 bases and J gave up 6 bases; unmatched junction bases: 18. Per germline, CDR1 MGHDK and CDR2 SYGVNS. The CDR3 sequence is CATHVKGTGSDAGELFF. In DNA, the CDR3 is TGTGCCACCCACGTCAAAGGGACAGGGAGTGACGCCGGGGAGCTGTTTTTT. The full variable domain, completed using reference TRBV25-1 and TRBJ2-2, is EADIYQTPRYLVIGTGKKITLECSQTMGHDKMYWYQQDPGMELHLIHYSYGVNSTEKGDLSSESTVSRIRTEHFPLTLESARPSHTSQYLCATHVKGTGSDAGELFFGEGSRLTVL.